The 32 T cell receptor beta chains listed next were all sequenced from one sample in a study of blood T cell repertoires in COVID-19. Clones were read by immunoSEQ multiplex PCR, and TCRdb kept only the in-frame ones, dropping some. This sample has about 58,000 clones, with more than 75% found just once. Sequencing input: peripheral blood. Every receptor here comes from a man between 40 and 49 years old with active COVID-19.

This clone was detected once. The chain has TRBV18 and TRBJ2-1; the match to TRBD2 covers 9 bases. The CDR3 is 15 residues long. From germline, CDR1 is KGHSH and CDR2 LQKENI. The J segment lost 5 bases and the V segment lost 3 bases, leaving 5 bases of the junction unmatched. The CDR3 DNA reads TGTGCCAGCTCACCCGGGACTAGCAGCAACAATGAGCAGTTCTTC. Its protein is CASSPGTSSNNEQFF.

V usage is TRBV7-2 and J usage is TRBJ2-5; 7 nucleotides agree with TRBD1. The CDR3 has 15 amino acids. Trimming removed 4 bases from V and 2 bases from J; junction bases left unmatched: 7. From germline, CDR1 is SGHTA and CDR2 FQGNSA. This CDR3 reads CASSSQTGSQETQYF. The CDR3 DNA reads as TGTGCCAGCAGCTCCCAGACAGGGTCGCAAGAGACCCAGTACTTC.

This rearrangement joins TRBV5-1 to TRBJ2-1; the match to TRBD2 covers 7 bases. The CDR3 runs to 14 residues. V gave up 4 bases and J gave up 2 bases; unmatched junction bases: 3. Germline V lookup: CDR1 SGHRS, CDR2 YFSETQ. The CDR3 region is CASSIGTTYNEQFF. CDR3 DNA: TGCGCCAGCAGCATCGGGACTACCTACAATGAGCAGTTCTTC.

V is TRBV5-4 and J is TRBJ2-5; TRBD1 might be the D (6 bases). The CDR3 totals 14 residues. V lost 5 bases and J lost 3, with 14 bases in between. The germline V gene encodes CDR1 SGHNT and CDR2 YYREEE (reference sequence). CDR3 DNA: TGTGCCAGCAGGTGGGGATCAGGGGAAGAGACCCAGTACTTC. Protein: CASRWGSGEETQYF.

The gene calls are TRBV5-1 and TRBJ2-1; 7 bases align to TRBD2. Germline assignment: CDR1 SGHRS and CDR2 YFSETQ. The V segment lost 0 bases and the J segment 1 base; nucleotides outside the gene matches: 4. There are 16 residues in the CDR3. CDR3 residues: CASSLDGLDSYNEQFF. CDR3 DNA: TGCGCCAGCAGCTTGGATGGACTAGATTCCTACAATGAGCAGTTCTTC.

This clone was detected a few times. The genes are TRBV28 and TRBJ2-7, with D perhaps TRBD2 (5 bases). CDR3 size: 13 residues. Germline V CDR1 and CDR2: MDHEN, SYDVKM. With 1 base removed from V and 4 bases from J, the gap between germline ends came to 8 bases. The CDR3 is CASSLSGGYEQYF. The CDR3 nucleotides read TGTGCCAGCAGTTTATCTGGCGGGTACGAGCAGTACTTC. The entire variable domain, with the rest obtained from reference TRBV28 and TRBJ2-7, is as follows: DVKVTQSSRYLVKRTGEKVFLECVQDMDHENMFWYRQDPGLGLRLIYFSYDVKMKEKGDIPEGYSVSREKKERFSLILESASTNQTSMYLCASSLSGGYEQYFGPGTRLTVT.

This clone was counted a few times. The V gene is TRBV5-1, the J gene TRBJ2-1, with 13 positions matching TRBD2. Germline V CDR1 and CDR2: SGHRS, YFSETQ. The V gene end was trimmed by 4 bases and the J gene end by 1 base; junction bases not matched to a gene: 2. This CDR3 comprises 16 residues. This CDR3 is CASSRTSGSSYNEQFF. The CDR3 DNA follows: TGCGCCAGCAGCAGGACTAGCGGGAGTTCCTACAATGAGCAGTTCTTC.

This clone appeared a single time. The chain has TRBV7-9 and TRBJ1-4; D might be TRBD1 (6 bases). V lost 5 bases, J lost 7 bases, and 17 bases lay in between. This CDR3 region has 15 residues. In germline, CDR1 is SEHNR, CDR2 FQNEAQ (reference sequence). The CDR3 protein is CASSPANQGTEKLFF. For the CDR3, the DNA is TGTGCCAGCAGCCCGGCCAATCAGGGGACTGAAAAACTGTTTTTT.

The chain has TRBV24-1 and TRBJ2-1; TRBD2 aligns across 9 bases. CDR3 length equals 16 residues. Trimming at V came to 3 bases and at J to 4 bases, leaving 6 bases not matched to a gene. CDR1 is KGHDR and CDR2 is SFDVKD in the germline V gene. CDR3 in DNA: TGTGCCACCAGTGATGCAAGCGGGAGGCCGTACAATGAGCAGTTCTTC. It is translated as CATSDASGRPYNEQFF.

V is TRBV5-1 and J is TRBJ2-7; 9 positions match TRBD1. The CDR3 runs 15 residues. Germline V gene sequence: CDR1 SGHRS, CDR2 YFSETQ. J was trimmed by 4 bases and V by 5 bases; bases with no gene match: 10. The CDR3 DNA sequence: TGCGCCAGCAGTTGGACCGGGACAGGGACGTACGAGCAGTACTTC. Amino acid sequence: CASSWTGTGTYEQYF.

Only one count was recorded for this clone. This chain links TRBV9 with TRBJ2-5, with 8 bases that match TRBD2. The CDR3 length is 15 residues. Unmatched junction bases numbered 5, after V lost 0 bases and J lost 4 bases. In germline, CDR1 is SGDLS, CDR2 YYNGEE. The chain's CDR3 is CASSVVGLAGETQYF. In nucleotides, the CDR3 is TGTGCCAGCAGCGTAGTGGGGCTAGCGGGAGAGACCCAGTACTTC.

The CDR3 protein is CASSLTSGPSYEQYF. The CDR3 DNA reads as TGTGCCAGCAGCTTAACTAGCGGGCCCTCCTACGAGCAGTACTTC. V gene TRBV7-2 combines with J gene TRBJ2-7, with TRBD2 matching 9 bases. The germline V gene encodes CDR1 SGHTA and CDR2 FQGNSA. CDR3 length equals 15 residues. Losses at the gene ends were 2 bases for V and 0 bases for J; bases not matched to a gene: 2.

This chain uses TRBV12-5 with TRBJ2-1; D gene uncertain. The CDR3 runs to 11 residues. Trimming removed 4 bases at V and 10 bases at J, with 8 bases between. Germline V lookup: CDR1 LGHNT, CDR2 FRNRAP. CDR3 nucleotides: TGTGCTAGTGGTTCCTCCCAGGAGCAGTTCTTC. It specifies CASGSSQEQFF.

The chain combines TRBV5-6 with TRBJ2-3; 9 bases line up with TRBD1. The J segment lost 2 bases and the V segment lost 4 bases, leaving 5 bases of the junction unmatched. The CDR3 spans 15 residues. CDR1 and CDR2 from the germline V gene are SGHDT and YYEEEE. The chain's CDR3 is CASSLGTGPTDTQYF. DNA for the CDR3: TGTGCCAGCAGCCTCGGGACAGGGCCCACAGATACGCAGTATTTT. Variable domain in full (rest from reference TRBV5-6 and TRBJ2-3): DAGVTQSPTHLIKTRGQQVTLRCSPKSGHDTVSWYQQALGQGPQFIFQYYEEEERQRGNFPDRFSGHQFPNYSSELNVNALLLGDSALYLCASSLGTGPTDTQYFGPGTRLTVL.

This chain connects TRBV28 to TRBJ2-1; TRBD2 might be the D (6 bases). V gave up 3 bases and J gave up 1 base, with 13 bases separating them. The CDR3 is 16 residues long. Germline loops: CDR1 MDHEN, CDR2 SYDVKM. CDR3 in DNA: TGTGCCAGCAGTTTTACCCTAGCGCTGTCCTACAATGAGCAGTTCTTC. Translating gives CASSFTLALSYNEQFF.

The chain recombines TRBV27 with TRBJ1-5; 9 bases agree with TRBD1. In germline, CDR1 is MNHEY, CDR2 SMNVEV (reference sequence). CDR3 length equals 15 residues. V lost 5 bases, J lost 4 bases, and 6 bases stayed unmatched. The CDR3 loop is CASSPGTGWNQPQHF. In nucleotides, the CDR3 is TGTGCCAGCAGTCCCGGGACAGGGTGGAATCAGCCCCAGCATTTT.

The genes are TRBV6-5 and TRBJ2-1; 7 nucleotides line up with TRBD1. J lost 4 bases, V lost 2 bases, and 5 bases had no gene match. Germline CDR1 is MNHEY and CDR2 is SVGAGI. The CDR3 consists of 15 residues. The CDR3 is CASSYGGQLYNEQFF. In DNA, the CDR3 is TGTGCCAGCAGTTACGGGGGACAGCTTTACAATGAGCAGTTCTTC.

This rearrangement joins TRBV19 to TRBJ1-1; maybe TRBD1 (6 bases). CDR3 size: 14 residues. Germline-derived CDR1 and CDR2 are LNHDA and SQIVND (reference sequence). V lost 3 bases and J 0 bases, leaving 8 bases between the germline ends. CDR3 amino acids: CASSIDRMNTEAFF. The CDR3 region has the DNA TGTGCCAGTAGTATCGACAGGATGAACACTGAAGCTTTCTTT. Full variable domain (outside the CDR3, taken from reference TRBV19 and TRBJ1-1): DGGITQSPKYLFRKEGQNVTLSCEQNLNHDAMYWYRQDPGQGLRLIYYSQIVNDFQKGDIAEGYSVSREKKESFPLTVTSAQKNPTAFYLCASSIDRMNTEAFFGQGTRLTVV.

This chain connects TRBV7-3 to TRBJ2-1; 7 bases are shared with TRBD2. Germline-derived CDR1 and CDR2 are SGHTA and FQGTGA. The CDR3 contains 13 residues. V dropped 4 bases and J dropped 12; count of bases not matched to a gene: 9. The CDR3 coding sequence is TGTGCCAGCAGCTCATCGACGGGAGGTTCGCAGTTCTTC. Its translation is CASSSSTGGSQFF.

The chain uses TRBV11-2 and TRBJ1-2; weak D call: TRBD1 (5 bases). This CDR3 region has 13 residues. The germline CDR1 and CDR2 sequences are SGHAT and FQNNGV. V shed 5 bases and J shed 4 bases, with 11 bases lying between them. CDR3 nucleotides: TGTGCCAGCAGCCTCGCTGACAGCTATGGCTACACCTTC. As protein: CASSLADSYGYTF.

This clone was recorded a few times. The V call is TRBV24-1, the J call TRBJ1-1; possible D gene TRBD1, 6 bases. The germline V and J ends were trimmed by 5 bases and 4 bases, with 13 bases remaining between them. This CDR3 has 14 residues. Looked up from germline, CDR1 is KGHDR and CDR2 is SFDVKD. The chain's CDR3 is CATSGGGGGTEAFF. CDR3 sequence (DNA): TGTGCCACCAGTGGGGGGGGAGGGGGCACTGAAGCTTTCTTT.

In DNA, the CDR3 is TGTGCCAGCAGCTTACGTACCCGGGACAGAATTTATAATTCACCCCTCCACTTT. Translation: CASSLRTRDRIYNSPLHF. V and J are TRBV13 and TRBJ1-6, with TRBD1 matching over 7 bases. V lost 2 bases, J lost 4 bases, and 11 bases stayed unmatched. Germline V gene sequence: CDR1 PRHDT, CDR2 FYEKMQ (reference sequence). The CDR3 covers 18 residues.

This chain uses TRBV2 with TRBJ1-1, with D unclear. Germline loops: CDR1 SNHLY, CDR2 FYNNEI. The CDR3 contains 15 residues. The V end lost 6 bases, the J end lost 1 base, and 15 bases lay between the germline ends. Here the CDR3 reads CASSESLGPNTEAFF. The DNA for the CDR3 is TGTGCCAGCAGCGAGAGCCTGGGCCCGAACACTGAAGCTTTCTTT.

The chain is built from TRBV2 and TRBJ2-2; the D is unclear. V was pared by 4 bases and J by 4 bases, with 10 bases between. Germline V gives CDR1 SNHLY, CDR2 FYNNEI. CDR3 length: 14 residues. In nucleotides, the CDR3 is TGTGCCAGCAGTGCGACAAGAGCCACCGGGGAGCTGTTTTTT. It yields the protein CASSATRATGELFF.

The chain recombines TRBV18 with TRBJ2-7, with 7 bases matching TRBD2. The germline gives CDR1 KGHSH, CDR2 LQKENI. This CDR3 has 15 residues. The junction had 5 bases not matched to a gene; V was cut back by 0 bases and J by 3 bases. The CDR3 here is CASSPPSGGNYEQYF. In DNA form, the CDR3 reads TGTGCCAGCTCACCACCTTCCGGGGGGAACTACGAGCAGTACTTC.

J is TRBJ2-5 and V is TRBV7-2; the match to TRBD2 covers 7 bases. The ends lost 3 bases at V and 5 bases at J; junction bases unmatched: 15. CDR3 length equals 17 residues. The germline CDR1 and CDR2 sequences are SGHTA and FQGNSA. This CDR3 reads CASSLGWRGRIGETQYF. The CDR3 region has the DNA TGTGCCAGCAGCTTGGGTTGGCGCGGGAGAATTGGCGAGACCCAGTACTTC.

The CDR3 DNA follows: TGTGCCAGCAGTTACTCGAGGCTAGGAGGTGTCGAAAACATTCAGTACTTC. Residues: CASSYSRLGGVENIQYF. The chain combines TRBV6-2 or TRBV6-3 with TRBJ2-4, with D possibly being TRBD2 (5 bases). In germline, CDR1 is MNHEY, CDR2 SVGEGT. V lost 0 bases, J lost 5 bases, and 17 bases lay in between. The CDR3 sequence is 17 residues long.

This clone appeared a single time. The chain carries TRBV18 and TRBJ1-1; TRBD1 matches 9 bases. This CDR3 contains 15 residues. The germline V gene has CDR1 KGHSH and CDR2 LQKENI. V dropped 4 bases and J dropped 1; count of bases not matched to a gene: 4. The CDR3 region is CASSRLGQGNTEAFF. CDR3 DNA: TGTGCCAGCTCACGACTGGGACAGGGGAACACTGAAGCTTTCTTT.

The rearrangement links TRBV7-9 to TRBJ1-2; 7 nucleotides match TRBD1. Trimming removed 4 bases from V and 6 bases from J; junction bases left unmatched: 14. This CDR3 spans 16 amino acids. The germline V gene has CDR1 SEHNR and CDR2 FQNEAQ (reference sequence). CDR3 sequence: CASSSRGEDRDHGYTF. Here the CDR3 DNA reads TGTGCCAGCAGCTCACGGGGAGAAGACAGGGATCATGGCTACACCTTC. The whole variable domain, remainder taken from reference TRBV7-9 and TRBJ1-2, is DTGVSQNPRHKITKRGQNVTFRCDPISEHNRLYWYRQTLGQGPEFLTYFQNEAQLEKSRLLSDRFSAERPKGSFSTLEIQRTEQGDSAMYLCASSSRGEDRDHGYTFGSGTRLTVV.

The chain is built from TRBV4-1 and TRBJ2-7; TRBD2 agrees at 16 bases. The CDR3 is 17 amino acids. V shed 4 bases, J shed 8 bases, and the junction held 11 bases outside the gene matches. CDR1 is MGHRA, CDR2 YSYEKL, per germline. CDR3 DNA: TGCGCCAGCAGCCCGGCGGGACTAGCGGGAGGGGTGAATAAGCAGTACTTC. It translates to CASSPAGLAGGVNKQYF.

This clone has a handful of counts. This rearrangement joins TRBV5-8 to TRBJ2-1, with 9 bases identical to TRBD1. V lost 7 bases, J lost 8 bases, and 16 bases stayed unmatched. In germline, CDR1 is SGHTS, CDR2 YDEGEE. This CDR3 comprises 16 residues. The CDR3: CASLGVGTGSFHEQFF. In nucleotides, the CDR3 is TGTGCCAGCCTGGGGGTGGGGACAGGGAGCTTCCATGAGCAGTTCTTC.

This clone is a singleton in its sample. The genes are TRBV18 and TRBJ2-3; 9 nucleotides match TRBD1. CDR3 size: 14 residues. Germline CDR1 is KGHSH and CDR2 is LQKENI. The J segment lost 10 bases and the V segment lost 3 bases, leaving 8 bases of the junction unmatched. The CDR3 nucleotides are TGTGCCAGCTCACCCCGGGACAGGGCCCTGGCGCAGTATTTT. It codes for CASSPRDRALAQYF.